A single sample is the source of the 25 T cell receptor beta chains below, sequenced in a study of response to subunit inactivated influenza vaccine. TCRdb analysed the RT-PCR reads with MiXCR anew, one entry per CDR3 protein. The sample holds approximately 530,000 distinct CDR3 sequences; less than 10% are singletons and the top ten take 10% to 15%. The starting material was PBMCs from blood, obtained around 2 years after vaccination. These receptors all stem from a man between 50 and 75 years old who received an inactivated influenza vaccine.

DNA of the CDR3: TGCGCCAGCAGCCAAGATTGGACTAGCTGGAATGAGCAGTTCTTC. Translating gives CASSQDWTSWNEQFF. The chain links TRBV4-3 to TRBJ2-1, with 8 bases fitting TRBD2. V shed 0 bases and J 7 bases; nucleotides not matched to a gene: 5. Germline-derived CDR1 and CDR2 are LGHNA and YSLEER. The CDR3 has 15 amino acids.

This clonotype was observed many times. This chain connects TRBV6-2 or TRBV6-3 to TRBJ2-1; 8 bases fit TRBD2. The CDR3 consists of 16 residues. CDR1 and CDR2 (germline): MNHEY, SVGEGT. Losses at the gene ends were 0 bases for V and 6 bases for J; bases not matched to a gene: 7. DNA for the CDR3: TGTGCCAGCAGTTACTCGAGGCTAGCGGGCGGCAATGAGCAGTTCTTC. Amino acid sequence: CASSYSRLAGGNEQFF.

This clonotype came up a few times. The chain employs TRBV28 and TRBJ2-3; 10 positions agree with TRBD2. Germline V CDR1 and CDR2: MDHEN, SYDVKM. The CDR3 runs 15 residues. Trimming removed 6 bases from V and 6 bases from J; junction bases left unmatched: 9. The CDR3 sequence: CASRESGGASDTQYF. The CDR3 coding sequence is TGTGCCAGCAGGGAAAGCGGGGGGGCCTCCGATACGCAGTATTTT.

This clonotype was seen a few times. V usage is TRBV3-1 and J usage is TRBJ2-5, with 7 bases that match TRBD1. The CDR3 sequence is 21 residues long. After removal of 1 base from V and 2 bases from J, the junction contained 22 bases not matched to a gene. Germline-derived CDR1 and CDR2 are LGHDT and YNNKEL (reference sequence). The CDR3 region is CASSQAWTRQGFMGAQETQYF. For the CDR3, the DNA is TGTGCCAGCAGCCAAGCCTGGACCCGACAGGGTTTTATGGGGGCACAAGAGACCCAGTACTTC.

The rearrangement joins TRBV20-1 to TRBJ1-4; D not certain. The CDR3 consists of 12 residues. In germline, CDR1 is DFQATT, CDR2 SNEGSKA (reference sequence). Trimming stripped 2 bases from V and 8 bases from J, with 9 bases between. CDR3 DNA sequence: TGCAGTGCTAGAATGGGTAAAGAAAAACTGTTTTTT. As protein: CSARMGKEKLFF.

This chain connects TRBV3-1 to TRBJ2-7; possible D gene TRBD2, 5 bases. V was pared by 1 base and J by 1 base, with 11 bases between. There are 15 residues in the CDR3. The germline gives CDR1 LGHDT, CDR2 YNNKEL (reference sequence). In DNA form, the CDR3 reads TGTGCCAGCAGCCAAGGTCCGGGAAATTCCTACGAGCAGTACTTC. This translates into CASSQGPGNSYEQYF.

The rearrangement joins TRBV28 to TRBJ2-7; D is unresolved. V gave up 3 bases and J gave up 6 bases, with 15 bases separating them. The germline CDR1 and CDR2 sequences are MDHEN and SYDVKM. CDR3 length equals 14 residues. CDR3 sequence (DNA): TGTGCCAGCAGTTTGGTAGTGGCCGCTGCCGAGCAGTACTTC. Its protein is CASSLVVAAAEQYF.

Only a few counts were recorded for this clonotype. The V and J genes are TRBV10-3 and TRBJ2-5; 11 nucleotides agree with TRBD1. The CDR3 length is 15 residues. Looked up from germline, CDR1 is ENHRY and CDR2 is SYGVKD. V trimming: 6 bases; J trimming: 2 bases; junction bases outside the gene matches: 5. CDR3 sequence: CAIRRGQGGQETQYF. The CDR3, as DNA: TGTGCCATCAGGAGGGGACAGGGGGGTCAAGAGACCCAGTACTTC.

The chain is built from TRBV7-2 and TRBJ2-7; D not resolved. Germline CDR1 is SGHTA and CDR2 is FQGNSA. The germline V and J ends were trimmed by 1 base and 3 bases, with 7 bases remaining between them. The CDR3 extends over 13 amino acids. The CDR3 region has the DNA TGTGCCAGCAGCTTAGGGATATACTACGAGCAGTACTTC. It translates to CASSLGIYYEQYF.

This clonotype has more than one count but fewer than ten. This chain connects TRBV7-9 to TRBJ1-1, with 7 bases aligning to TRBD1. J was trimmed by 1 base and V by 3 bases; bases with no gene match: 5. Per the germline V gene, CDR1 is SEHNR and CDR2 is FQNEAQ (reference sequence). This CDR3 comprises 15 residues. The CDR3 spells CASSFLRDRNTEAFF. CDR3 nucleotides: TGTGCCAGCAGCTTTCTCCGGGACAGGAACACTGAAGCTTTCTTT.

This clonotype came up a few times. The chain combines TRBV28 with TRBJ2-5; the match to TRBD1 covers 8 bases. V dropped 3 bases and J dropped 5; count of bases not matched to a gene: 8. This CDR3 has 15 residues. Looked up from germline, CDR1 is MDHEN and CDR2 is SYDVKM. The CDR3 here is CASSFRGRGAETQYF. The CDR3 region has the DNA TGTGCCAGCAGTTTCAGGGGGCGCGGAGCTGAGACCCAGTACTTC.

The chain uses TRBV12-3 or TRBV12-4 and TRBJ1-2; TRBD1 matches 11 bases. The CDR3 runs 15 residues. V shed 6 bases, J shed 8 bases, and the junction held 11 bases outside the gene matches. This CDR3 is CASSRSRGQGGGYTF. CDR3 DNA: TGTGCCAGCAGCCGATCCAGGGGACAGGGGGGAGGCTACACCTTC.

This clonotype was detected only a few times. As DNA, the CDR3 is TGTGCCAGCAGTTCGGAGACAGGGATGTCCGGGGAGCTGTTTTTT. Translating it yields CASSSETGMSGELFF. The chain recombines TRBV12-3 or TRBV12-4 with TRBJ2-2, with 7 bases lining up with TRBD1. The CDR3 extends over 15 amino acids. Unmatched junction bases numbered 8, after V lost 4 bases and J lost 6 bases.

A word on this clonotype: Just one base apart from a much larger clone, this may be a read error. CDR3 DNA: TGTGCCATCAGGGACACCTCTGGAAACACCATATATTTT. Translation gives CAIRDTSGNTIYF. The rearrangement joins TRBV10-3 to TRBJ1-3; D may be TRBD1 (5 bases). The CDR3 has 13 residues. Germline-derived CDR1 and CDR2 are ENHRY and SYGVKD. Trimming took off 6 bases at V and 0 bases at J, with 6 bases between the two ends.

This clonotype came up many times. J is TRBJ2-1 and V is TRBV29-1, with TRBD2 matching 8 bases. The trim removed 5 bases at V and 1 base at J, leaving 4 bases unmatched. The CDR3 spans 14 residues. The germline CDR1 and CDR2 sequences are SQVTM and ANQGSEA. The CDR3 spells CSVTTSGSYNEQFF. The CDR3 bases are TGCAGCGTTACCACTAGCGGATCCTACAATGAGCAGTTCTTC.

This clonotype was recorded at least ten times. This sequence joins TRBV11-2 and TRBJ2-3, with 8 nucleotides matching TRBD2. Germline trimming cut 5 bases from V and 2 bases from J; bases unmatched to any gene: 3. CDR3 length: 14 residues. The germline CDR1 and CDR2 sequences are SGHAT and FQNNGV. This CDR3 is CASSIAGITDTQYF. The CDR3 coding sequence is TGTGCCAGCAGCATAGCGGGAATCACAGATACGCAGTATTTT.

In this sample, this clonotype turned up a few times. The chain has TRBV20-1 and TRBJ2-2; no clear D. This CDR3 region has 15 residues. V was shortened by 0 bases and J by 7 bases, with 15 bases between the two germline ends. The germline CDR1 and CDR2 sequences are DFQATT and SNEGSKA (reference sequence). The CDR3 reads CSARDWREAGGELFF. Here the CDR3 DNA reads TGCAGTGCTAGAGATTGGCGAGAAGCCGGCGGGGAGCTGTTTTTT.

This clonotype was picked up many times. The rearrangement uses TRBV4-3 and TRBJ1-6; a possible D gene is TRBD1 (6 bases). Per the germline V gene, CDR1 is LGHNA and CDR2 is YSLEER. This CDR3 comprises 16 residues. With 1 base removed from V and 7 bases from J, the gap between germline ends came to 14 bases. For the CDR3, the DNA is TGCGCCAGCAGCCAAGTAGAACAGGGTGCAAATTCACCCCTCCACTTT. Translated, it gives CASSQVEQGANSPLHF.

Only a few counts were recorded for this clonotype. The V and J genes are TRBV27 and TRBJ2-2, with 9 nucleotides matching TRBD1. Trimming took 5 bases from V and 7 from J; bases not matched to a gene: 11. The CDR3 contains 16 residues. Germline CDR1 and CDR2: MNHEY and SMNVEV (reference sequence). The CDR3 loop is CASSPFGQGINGELFF. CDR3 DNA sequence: TGTGCCAGCAGTCCCTTCGGACAGGGGATAAACGGGGAGCTGTTTTTT.

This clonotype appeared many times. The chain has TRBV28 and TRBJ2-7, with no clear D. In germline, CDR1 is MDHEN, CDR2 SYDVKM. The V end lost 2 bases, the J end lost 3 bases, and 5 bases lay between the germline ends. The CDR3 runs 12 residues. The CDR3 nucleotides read TGTGCCAGCAGTTTAATGAGCTACGAGCAGTACTTC. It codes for CASSLMSYEQYF.

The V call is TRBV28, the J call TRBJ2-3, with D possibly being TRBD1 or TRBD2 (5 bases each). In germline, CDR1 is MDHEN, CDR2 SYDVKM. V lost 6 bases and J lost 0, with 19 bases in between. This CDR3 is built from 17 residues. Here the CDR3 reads CASRAGPGRLSTDTQYF. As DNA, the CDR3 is TGTGCCAGCAGGGCAGGACCGGGACGGCTTAGCACAGATACGCAGTATTTT.

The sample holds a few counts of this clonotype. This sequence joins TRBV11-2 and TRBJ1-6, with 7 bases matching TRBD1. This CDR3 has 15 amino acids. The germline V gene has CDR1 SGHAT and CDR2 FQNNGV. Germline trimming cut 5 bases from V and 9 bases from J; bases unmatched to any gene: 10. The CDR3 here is CASSPRQGTGSPLHF. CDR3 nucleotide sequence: TGTGCCAGCAGCCCTAGACAGGGAACAGGTTCACCCCTCCACTTT.

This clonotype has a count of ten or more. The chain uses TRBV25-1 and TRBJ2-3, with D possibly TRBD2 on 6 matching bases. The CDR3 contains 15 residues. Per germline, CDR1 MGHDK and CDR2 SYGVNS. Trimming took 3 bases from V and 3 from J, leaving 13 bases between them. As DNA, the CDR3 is TGTGCCAGCAGTGACGCGGGACCTACTACAGATACGCAGTATTTT. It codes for CASSDAGPTTDTQYF. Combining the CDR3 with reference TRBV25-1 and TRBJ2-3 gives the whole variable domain EADIYQTPRYLVIGTGKKITLECSQTMGHDKMYWYQQDPGMELHLIHYSYGVNSTEKGDLSSESTVSRIRTEHFPLTLESARPSHTSQYLCASSDAGPTTDTQYFGPGTRLTVL.

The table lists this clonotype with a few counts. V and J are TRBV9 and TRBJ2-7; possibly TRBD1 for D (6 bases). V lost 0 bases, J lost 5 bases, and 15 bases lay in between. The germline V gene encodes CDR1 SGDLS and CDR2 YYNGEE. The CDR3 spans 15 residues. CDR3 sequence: CASSVEGERDHEQYF. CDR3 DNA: TGTGCCAGCAGCGTAGAGGGGGAAAGGGACCACGAGCAGTACTTC.

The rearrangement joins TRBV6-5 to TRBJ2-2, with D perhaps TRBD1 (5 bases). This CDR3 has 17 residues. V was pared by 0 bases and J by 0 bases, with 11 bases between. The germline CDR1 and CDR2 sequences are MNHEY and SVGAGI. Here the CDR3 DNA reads TGTGCCAGCAGTTACTCGTATGGGGCGACGAACACCGGGGAGCTGTTTTTT. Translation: CASSYSYGATNTGELFF.